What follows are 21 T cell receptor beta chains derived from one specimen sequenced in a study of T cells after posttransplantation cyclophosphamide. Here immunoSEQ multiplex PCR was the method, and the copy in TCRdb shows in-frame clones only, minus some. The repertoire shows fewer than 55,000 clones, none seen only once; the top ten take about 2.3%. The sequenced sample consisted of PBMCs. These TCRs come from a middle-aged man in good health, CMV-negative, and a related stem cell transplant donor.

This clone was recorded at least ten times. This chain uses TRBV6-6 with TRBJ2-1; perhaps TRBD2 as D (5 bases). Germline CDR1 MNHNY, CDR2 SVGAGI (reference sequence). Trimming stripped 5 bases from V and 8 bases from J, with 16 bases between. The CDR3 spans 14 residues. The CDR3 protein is CASSPNPLGDEQFF. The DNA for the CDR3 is TGTGCCAGCAGTCCAAACCCCCTCGGGGATGAGCAGTTCTTC.

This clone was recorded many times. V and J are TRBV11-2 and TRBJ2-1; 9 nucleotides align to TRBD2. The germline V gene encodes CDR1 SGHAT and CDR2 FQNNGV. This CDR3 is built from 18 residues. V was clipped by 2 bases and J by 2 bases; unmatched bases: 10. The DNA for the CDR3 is TGTGCCAGCAGCTTAAGGGGAGAGCGGGAGGTCGCCTACAATGAGCAGTTCTTC. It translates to CASSLRGEREVAYNEQFF.

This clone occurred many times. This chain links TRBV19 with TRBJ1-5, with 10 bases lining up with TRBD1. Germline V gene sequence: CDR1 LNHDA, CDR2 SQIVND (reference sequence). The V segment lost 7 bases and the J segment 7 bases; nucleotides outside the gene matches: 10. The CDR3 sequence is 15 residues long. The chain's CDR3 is CASKGTGEGLQPQHF. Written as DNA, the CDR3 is TGTGCCAGTAAGGGGACAGGGGAAGGTTTGCAGCCCCAGCATTTT.

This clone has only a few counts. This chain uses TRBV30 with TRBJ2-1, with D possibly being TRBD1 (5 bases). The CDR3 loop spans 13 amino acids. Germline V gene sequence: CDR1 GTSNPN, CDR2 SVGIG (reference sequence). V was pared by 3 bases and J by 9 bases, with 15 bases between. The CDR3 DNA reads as TGTGCCTGGAGCCTTTCAGGGTACGCTGAGCAGTTCTTC. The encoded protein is CAWSLSGYAEQFF.

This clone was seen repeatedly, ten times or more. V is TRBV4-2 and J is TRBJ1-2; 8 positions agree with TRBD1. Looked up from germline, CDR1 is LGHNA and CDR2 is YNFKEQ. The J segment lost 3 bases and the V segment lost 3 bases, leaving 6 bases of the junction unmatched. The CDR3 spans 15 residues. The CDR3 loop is CASSQASDRDYGYTF. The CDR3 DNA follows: TGTGCCAGCAGCCAGGCCTCGGACAGGGACTATGGCTACACCTTC.

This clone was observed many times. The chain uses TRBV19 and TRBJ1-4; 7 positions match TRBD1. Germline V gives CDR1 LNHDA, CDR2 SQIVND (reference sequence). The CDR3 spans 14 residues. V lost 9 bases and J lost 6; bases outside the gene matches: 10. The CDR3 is CASSPRGRDEKLFF. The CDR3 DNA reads TGTGCCAGCAGTCCTAGGGGGCGAGATGAAAAACTGTTTTTT.

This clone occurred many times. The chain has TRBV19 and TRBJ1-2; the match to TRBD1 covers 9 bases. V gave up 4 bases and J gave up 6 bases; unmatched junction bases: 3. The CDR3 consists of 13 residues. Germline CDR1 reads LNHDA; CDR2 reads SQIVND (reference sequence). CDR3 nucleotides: TGTGCCAGTAGTACCGGGACAGGGAATGGCTACACCTTC. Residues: CASSTGTGNGYTF.

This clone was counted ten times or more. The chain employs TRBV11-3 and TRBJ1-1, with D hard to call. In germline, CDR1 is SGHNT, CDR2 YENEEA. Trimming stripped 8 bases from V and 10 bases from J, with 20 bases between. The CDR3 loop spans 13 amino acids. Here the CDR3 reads CASVLDGRGVAFF. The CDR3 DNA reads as TGTGCCAGCGTACTGGACGGACGGGGAGTAGCTTTCTTT.

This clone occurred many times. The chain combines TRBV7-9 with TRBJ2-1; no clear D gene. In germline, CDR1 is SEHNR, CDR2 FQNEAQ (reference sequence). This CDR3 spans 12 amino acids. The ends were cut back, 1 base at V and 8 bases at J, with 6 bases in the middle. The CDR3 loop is CASSLGTDEQFF. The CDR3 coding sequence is TGTGCCAGCAGCTTAGGAACGGATGAGCAGTTCTTC.

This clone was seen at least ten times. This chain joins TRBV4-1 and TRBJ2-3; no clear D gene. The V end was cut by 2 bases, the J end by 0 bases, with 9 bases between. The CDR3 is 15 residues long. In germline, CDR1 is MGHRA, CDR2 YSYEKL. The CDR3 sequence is CASSQTTTSTDTQYF. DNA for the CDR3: TGCGCCAGCAGCCAAACCACGACTAGCACAGATACGCAGTATTTT.

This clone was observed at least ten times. The CDR3 region is CASSSPGQGFYEQYF. The CDR3 DNA reads TGTGCCAGCAGCTCACCGGGACAGGGCTTTTACGAGCAGTACTTC. The chain couples TRBV5-6 to TRBJ2-7, with 9 bases lining up with TRBD1. This CDR3 region has 15 residues. J gave up 4 bases and V 3 bases, and 8 bases lay outside the gene matches. Germline loops: CDR1 SGHDT, CDR2 YYEEEE. Combining the CDR3 with reference TRBV5-6 and TRBJ2-7 gives the whole variable domain DAGVTQSPTHLIKTRGQQVTLRCSPKSGHDTVSWYQQALGQGPQFIFQYYEEEERQRGNFPDRFSGHQFPNYSSELNVNALLLGDSALYLCASSSPGQGFYEQYFGPGTRLTVT.

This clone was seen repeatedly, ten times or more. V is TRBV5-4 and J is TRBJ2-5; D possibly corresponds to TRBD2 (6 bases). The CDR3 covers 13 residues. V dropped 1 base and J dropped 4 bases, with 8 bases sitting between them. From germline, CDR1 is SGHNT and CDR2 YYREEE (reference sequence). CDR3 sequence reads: CASSLILAETQYF. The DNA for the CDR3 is TGTGCCAGCAGCTTGATACTAGCAGAGACCCAGTACTTC.

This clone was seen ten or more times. The CDR3 region has the DNA TGTGCCAGCAGCACCATCGGAGCAGGCACAGATACGCAGTATTTT. It encodes CASSTIGAGTDTQYF. This chain connects TRBV7-2 to TRBJ2-3; D unresolved. Per the germline V gene, CDR1 is SGHTA and CDR2 is FQGNSA. V was trimmed by 5 bases and J by 1 base, leaving 13 bases between them. The length of the CDR3 is 15 residues.

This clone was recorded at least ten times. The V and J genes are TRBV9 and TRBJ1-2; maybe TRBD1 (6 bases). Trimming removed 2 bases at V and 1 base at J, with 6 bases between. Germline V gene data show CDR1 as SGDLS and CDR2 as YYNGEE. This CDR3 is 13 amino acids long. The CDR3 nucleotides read TGTGCCAGCAGCGTGGACAGTAACTATGGCTACACCTTC. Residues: CASSVDSNYGYTF.

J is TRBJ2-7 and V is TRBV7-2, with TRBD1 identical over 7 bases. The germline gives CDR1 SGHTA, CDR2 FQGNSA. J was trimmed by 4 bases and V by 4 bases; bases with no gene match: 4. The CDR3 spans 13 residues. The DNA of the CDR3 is TGTGCCAGCAGCTCCCGGGACAGATACGAGCAGTACTTC. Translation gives CASSSRDRYEQYF.

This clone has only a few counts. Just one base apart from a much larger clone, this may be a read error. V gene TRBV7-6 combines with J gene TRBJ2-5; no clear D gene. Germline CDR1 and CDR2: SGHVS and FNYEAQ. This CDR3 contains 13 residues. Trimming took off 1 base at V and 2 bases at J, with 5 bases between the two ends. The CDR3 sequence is CASSLGPQETQYF. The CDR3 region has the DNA TGTGCCAGCAGCTTAGGGCCTCAAGAGACCCAGTACTTC.

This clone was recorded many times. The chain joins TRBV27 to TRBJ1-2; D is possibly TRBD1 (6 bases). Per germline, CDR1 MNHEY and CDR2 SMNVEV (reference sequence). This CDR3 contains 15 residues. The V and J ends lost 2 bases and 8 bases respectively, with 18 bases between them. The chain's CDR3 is CASSLATGNSYGYTF. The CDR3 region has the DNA TGTGCCAGCAGTTTAGCAACAGGGAATTCATACGGCTACACCTTC.

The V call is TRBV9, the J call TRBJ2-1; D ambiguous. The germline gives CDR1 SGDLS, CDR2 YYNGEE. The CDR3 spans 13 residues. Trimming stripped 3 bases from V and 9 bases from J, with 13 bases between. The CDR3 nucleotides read TGTGCCAGCAGCGGAAGAACAAACGTTGAGCAGTTCTTC. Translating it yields CASSGRTNVEQFF.

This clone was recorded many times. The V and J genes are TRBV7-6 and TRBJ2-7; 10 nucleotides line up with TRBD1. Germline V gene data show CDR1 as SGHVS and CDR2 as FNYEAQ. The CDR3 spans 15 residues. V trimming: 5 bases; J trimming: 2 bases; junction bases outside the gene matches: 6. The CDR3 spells CASSAGTGAPYEQYF. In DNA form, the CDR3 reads TGTGCCAGCAGCGCCGGGACAGGGGCCCCCTACGAGCAGTACTTC.

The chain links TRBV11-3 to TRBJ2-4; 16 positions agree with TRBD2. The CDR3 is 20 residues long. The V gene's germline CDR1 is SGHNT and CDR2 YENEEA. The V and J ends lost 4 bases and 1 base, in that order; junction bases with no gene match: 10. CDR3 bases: TGTGCCAGCAGCTCTCCGGGACTAGCGGGAGGGGGATGGGCCAAAAACATTCAGTACTTC. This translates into CASSSPGLAGGGWAKNIQYF.

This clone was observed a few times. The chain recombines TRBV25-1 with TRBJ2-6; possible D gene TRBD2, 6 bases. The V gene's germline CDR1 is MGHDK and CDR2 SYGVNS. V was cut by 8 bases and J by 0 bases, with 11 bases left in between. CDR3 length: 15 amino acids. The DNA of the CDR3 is TGTGCCAGCCGTAGCGGAGACTCTGGGGCCAACGTCCTGACTTTC. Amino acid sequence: CASRSGDSGANVLTF.